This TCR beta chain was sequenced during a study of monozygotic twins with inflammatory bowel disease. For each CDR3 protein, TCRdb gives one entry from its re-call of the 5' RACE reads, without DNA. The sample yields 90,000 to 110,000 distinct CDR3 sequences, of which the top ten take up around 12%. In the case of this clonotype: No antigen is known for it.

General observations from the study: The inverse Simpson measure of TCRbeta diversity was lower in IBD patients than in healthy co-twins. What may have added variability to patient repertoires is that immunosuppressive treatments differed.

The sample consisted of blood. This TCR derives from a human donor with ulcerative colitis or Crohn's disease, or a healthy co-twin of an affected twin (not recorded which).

CDR3 residues: CASFRDRVFGKAPPQPQETQYF. The V call is TRBV28, the J call TRBJ2-5; the TCRdb D gene call, TRBD1, has no DNA to confirm it. Germline values: CDR1 MDHEN, CDR2 SYDVKM. This CDR3 comprises 22 residues. Drawing the rest from reference TRBV28 and TRBJ2-5, the complete variable domain is DVKVTQSSRYLVKRTGEKVFLECVQDMDHENMFWYRQDPGLGLRLIYFSYDVKMKEKGDIPEGYSVSREKKERFSLILESASTNQTSMYLCASFRDRVFGKAPPQPQETQYFGPGTRLLVL.